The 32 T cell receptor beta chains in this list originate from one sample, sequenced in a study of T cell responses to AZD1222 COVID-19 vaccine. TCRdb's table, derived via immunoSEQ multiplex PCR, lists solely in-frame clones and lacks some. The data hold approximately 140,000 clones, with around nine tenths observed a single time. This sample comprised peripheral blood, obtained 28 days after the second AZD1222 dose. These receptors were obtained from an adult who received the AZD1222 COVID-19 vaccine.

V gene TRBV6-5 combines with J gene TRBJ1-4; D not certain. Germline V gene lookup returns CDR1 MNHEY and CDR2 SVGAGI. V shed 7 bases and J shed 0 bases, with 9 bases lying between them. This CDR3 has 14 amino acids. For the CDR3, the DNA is TGTGCCAGCAAGAGGGCCTCAACTAATGAAAAACTGTTTTTT. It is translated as CASKRASTNEKLFF.

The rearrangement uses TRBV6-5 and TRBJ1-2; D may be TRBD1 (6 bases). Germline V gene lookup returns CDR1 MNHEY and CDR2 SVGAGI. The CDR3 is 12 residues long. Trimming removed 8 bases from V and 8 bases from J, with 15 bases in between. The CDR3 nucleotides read TGTGCCAGCGGAGGGGGGGCGCGGGGCTACACCTTC. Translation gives CASGGGARGYTF.

The CDR3 sequence is CASSLAGDYEKLFF. For the CDR3, the DNA is TGTGCCAGCAGCTTGGCAGGGGACTATGAAAAACTGTTTTTT. This chain links TRBV5-4 with TRBJ1-4; possible D gene TRBD1, 6 bases. CDR3 length: 14 residues. Trimming cost V 0 bases and J 6 bases, with 9 bases left between them. The germline V gene has CDR1 SGHNT and CDR2 YYREEE (reference sequence).

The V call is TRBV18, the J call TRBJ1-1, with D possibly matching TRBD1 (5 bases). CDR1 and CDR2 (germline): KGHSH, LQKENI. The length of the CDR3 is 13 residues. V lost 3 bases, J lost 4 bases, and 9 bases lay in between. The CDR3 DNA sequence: TGTGCCAGCTCACCGGGGCCGGGCACTGAAGCTTTCTTT. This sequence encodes CASSPGPGTEAFF.

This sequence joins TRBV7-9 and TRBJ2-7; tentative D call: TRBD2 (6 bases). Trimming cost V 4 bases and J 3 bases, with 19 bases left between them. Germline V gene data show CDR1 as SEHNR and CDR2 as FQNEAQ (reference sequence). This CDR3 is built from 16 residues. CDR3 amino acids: CASSSRRGLALYEQYF. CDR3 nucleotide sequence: TGTGCCAGCAGCTCCCGTCGGGGACTTGCGCTCTACGAGCAGTACTTC.

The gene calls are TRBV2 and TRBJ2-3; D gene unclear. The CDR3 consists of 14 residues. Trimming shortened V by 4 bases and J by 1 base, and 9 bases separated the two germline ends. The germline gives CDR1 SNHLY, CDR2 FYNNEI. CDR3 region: CASSALLGTDTQYF. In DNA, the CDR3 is TGTGCCAGCAGTGCCTTGCTAGGCACAGATACGCAGTATTTT.

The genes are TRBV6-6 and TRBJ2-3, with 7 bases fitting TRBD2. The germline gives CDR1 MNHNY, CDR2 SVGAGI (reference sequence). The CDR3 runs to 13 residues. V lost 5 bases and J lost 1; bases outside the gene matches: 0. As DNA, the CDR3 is TGTGCCAGCAGTCGGGGGGGCACAGATACGCAGTATTTT. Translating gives CASSRGGTDTQYF.

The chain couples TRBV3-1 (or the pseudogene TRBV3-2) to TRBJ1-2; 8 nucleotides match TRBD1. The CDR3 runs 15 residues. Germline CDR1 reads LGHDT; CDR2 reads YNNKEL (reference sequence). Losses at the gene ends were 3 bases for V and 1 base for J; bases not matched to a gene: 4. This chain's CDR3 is CASSQGTGSNYGYTF. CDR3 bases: TGTGCCAGCAGCCAGGGGACAGGAAGTAACTATGGCTACACCTTC.

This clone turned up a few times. The CDR3 spells CASSSGLAGVDTQYF. In nucleotides, the CDR3 is TGTGCCAGCAGCTCGGGACTAGCGGGAGTAGATACGCAGTATTTT. V and J are TRBV7-9 and TRBJ2-3; 14 nucleotides line up with TRBD2. Germline V gene data show CDR1 as SEHNR and CDR2 as FQNEAQ (reference sequence). V was clipped by 4 bases and J by 5 bases; unmatched bases: 2. The CDR3 runs 15 residues.

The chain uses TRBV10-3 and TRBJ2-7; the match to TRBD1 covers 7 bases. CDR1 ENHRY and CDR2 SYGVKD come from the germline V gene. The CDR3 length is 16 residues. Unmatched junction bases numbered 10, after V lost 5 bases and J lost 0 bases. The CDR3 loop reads CAISLYRGPDSYEQYF. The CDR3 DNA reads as TGTGCCATCAGTCTCTACAGGGGACCCGACTCCTACGAGCAGTACTTC.

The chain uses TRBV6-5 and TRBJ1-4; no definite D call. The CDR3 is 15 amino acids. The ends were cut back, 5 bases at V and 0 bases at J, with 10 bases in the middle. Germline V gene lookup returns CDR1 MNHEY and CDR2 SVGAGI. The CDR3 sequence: CASSRPGATNEKLFF. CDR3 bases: TGTGCCAGCAGTCGACCAGGCGCAACTAATGAAAAACTGTTTTTT.

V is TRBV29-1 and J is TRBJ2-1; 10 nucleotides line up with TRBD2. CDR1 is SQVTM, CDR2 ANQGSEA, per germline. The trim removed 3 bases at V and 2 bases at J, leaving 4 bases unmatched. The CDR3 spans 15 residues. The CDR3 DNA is TGCAGCGTTGATGGGACTAGCGTTCCCTACAATGAGCAGTTCTTC. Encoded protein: CSVDGTSVPYNEQFF.

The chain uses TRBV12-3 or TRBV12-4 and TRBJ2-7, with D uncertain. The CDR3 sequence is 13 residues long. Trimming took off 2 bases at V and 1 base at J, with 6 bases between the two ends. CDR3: CASSLQGSYEQYF. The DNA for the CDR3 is TGTGCCAGCAGTTTACAAGGGTCCTACGAGCAGTACTTC.

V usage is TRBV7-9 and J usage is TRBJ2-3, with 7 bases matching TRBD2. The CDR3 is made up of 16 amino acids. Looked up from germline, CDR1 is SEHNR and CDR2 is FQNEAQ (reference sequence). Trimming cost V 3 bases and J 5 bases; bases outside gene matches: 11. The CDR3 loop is CASSFSTSWGGDTQYF. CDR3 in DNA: TGTGCCAGCAGCTTCTCGACTAGCTGGGGTGGAGATACGCAGTATTTT.

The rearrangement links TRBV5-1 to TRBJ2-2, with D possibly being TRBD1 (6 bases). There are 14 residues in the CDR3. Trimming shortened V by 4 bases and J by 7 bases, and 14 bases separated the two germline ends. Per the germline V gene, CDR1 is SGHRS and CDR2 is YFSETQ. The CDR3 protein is CASSKGDRGGELFF. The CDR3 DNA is TGCGCCAGCAGCAAGGGGGATCGGGGCGGGGAGCTGTTTTTT.

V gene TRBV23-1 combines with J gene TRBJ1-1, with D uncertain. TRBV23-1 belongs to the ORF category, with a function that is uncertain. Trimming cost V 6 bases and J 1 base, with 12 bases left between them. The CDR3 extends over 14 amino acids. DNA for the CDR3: TGCGCCAGCAGCCGGGTTACAGAGAACACTGAAGCTTTCTTT. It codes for CASSRVTENTEAFF.

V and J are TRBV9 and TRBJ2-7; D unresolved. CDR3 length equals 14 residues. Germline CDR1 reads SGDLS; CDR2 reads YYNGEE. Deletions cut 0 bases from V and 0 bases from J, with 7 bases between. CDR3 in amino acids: CASSVEYNSYEQYF. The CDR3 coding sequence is TGTGCCAGCAGCGTAGAGTACAACTCCTACGAGCAGTACTTC. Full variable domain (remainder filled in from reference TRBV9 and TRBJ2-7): DSGVTQTPKHLITATGQRVTLRCSPRSGDLSVYWYQQSLDQGLQFLIQYYNGEERAKGNILERFSAQQFPDLHSELNLSSLELGDSALYFCASSVEYNSYEQYFGPGTRLTVT.

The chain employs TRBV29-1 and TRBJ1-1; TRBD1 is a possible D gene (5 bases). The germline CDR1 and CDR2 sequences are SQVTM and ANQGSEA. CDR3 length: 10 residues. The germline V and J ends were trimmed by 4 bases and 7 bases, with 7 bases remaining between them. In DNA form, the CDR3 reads TGCAGCGTTGGACAGCTTGAAGCTTTCTTT. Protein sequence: CSVGQLEAFF.

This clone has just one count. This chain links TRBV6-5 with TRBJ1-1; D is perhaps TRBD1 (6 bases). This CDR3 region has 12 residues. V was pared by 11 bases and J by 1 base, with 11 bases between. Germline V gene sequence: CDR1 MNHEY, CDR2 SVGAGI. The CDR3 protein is CAGGRENTEAFF. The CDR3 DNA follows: TGTGCCGGGGGCAGGGAGAACACTGAAGCTTTCTTT.

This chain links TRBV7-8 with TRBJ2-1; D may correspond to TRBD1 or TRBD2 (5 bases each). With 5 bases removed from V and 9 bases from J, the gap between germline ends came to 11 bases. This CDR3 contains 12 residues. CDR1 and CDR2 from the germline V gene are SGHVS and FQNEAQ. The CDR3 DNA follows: TGTGCCAGCAGCCCACCGAGGGGTGAGCAGTTCTTC. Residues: CASSPPRGEQFF.

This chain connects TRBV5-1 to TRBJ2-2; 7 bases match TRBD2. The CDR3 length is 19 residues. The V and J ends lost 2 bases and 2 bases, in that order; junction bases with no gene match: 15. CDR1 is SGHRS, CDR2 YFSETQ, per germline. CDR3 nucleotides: TGCGCCAGCAGCTTTGGGGCGGGCGGGAGTATTGGAAACACCGGGGAGCTGTTTTTT. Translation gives CASSFGAGGSIGNTGELFF.

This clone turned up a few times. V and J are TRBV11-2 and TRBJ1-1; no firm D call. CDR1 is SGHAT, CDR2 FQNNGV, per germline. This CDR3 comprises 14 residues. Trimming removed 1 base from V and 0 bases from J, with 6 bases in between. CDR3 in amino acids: CASSLGALNTEAFF. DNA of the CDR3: TGTGCCAGCAGCTTAGGGGCATTGAACACTGAAGCTTTCTTT.

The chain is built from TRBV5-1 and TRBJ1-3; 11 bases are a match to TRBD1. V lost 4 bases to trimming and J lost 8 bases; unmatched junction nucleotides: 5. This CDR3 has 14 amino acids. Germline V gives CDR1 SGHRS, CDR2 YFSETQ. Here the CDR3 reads CASSPGQGADTIYF. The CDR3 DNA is TGCGCCAGCAGCCCCGGACAGGGGGCGGACACCATATATTTT.

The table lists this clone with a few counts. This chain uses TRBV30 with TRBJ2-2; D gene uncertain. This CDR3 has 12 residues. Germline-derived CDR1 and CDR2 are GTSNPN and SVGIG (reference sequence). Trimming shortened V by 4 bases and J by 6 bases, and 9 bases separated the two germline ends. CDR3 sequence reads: CAWTLGPGELFF. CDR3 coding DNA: TGTGCCTGGACTTTAGGACCCGGGGAGCTGTTTTTT.

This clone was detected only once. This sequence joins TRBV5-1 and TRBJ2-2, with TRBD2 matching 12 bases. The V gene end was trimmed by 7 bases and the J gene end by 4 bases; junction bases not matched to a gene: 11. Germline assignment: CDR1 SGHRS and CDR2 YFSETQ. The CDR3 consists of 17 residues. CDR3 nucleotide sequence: TGCGCCAGCGGGATGACTAGCGGGAGAGGAGGCACCGGGGAGCTGTTTTTT. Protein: CASGMTSGRGGTGELFF.

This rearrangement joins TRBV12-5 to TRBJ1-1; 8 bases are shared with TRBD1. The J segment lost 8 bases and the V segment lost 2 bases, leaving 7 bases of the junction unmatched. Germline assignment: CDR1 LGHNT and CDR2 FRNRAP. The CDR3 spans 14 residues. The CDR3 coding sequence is TGTGCTAGTGGTTTGTTACATGGACAGGGCGAAGCTTTCTTT. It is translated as CASGLLHGQGEAFF.

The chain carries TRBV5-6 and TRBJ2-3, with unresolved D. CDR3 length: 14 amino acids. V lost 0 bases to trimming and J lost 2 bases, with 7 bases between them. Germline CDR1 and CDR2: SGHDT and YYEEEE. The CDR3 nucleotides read TGTGCCAGCAGCTTGGACGCCCTCACAGATACGCAGTATTTT. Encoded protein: CASSLDALTDTQYF.

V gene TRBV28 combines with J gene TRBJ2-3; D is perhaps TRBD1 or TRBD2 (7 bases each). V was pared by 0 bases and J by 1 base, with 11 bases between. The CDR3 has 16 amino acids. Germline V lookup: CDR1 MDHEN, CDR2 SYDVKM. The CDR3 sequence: CASSLWSGGGTDTQYF. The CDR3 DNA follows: TGTGCCAGCAGTTTATGGTCAGGGGGGGGCACAGATACGCAGTATTTT.

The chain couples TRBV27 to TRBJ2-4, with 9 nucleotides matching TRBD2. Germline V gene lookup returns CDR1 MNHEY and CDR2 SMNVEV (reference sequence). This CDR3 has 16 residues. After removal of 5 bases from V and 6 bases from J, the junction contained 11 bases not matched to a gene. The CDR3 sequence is CASSRTLAGAANIQYF. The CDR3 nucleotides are TGTGCCAGCAGTAGGACTTTAGCGGGAGCGGCAAACATTCAGTACTTC.

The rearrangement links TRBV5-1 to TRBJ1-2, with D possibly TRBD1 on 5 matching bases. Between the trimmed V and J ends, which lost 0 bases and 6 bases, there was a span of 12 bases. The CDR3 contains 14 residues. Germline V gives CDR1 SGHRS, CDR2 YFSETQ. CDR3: CASSLAQGVHGYTF. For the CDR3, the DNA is TGCGCCAGCAGCTTGGCCCAGGGAGTACATGGCTACACCTTC.

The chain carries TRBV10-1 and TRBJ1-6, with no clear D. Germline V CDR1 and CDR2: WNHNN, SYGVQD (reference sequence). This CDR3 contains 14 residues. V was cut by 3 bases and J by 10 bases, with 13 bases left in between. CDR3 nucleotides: TGCGCCAGCAGTGAAGGTGGTCCAAGGTCACCCCTCCACTTT. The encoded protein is CASSEGGPRSPLHF.

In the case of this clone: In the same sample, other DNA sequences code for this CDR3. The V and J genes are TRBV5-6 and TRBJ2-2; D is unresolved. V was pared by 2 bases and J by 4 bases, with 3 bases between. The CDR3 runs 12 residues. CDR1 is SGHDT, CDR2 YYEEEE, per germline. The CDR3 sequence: CASSFSTGELFF. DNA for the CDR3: TGTGCCAGCAGCTTCTCCACCGGGGAGCTGTTTTTT.